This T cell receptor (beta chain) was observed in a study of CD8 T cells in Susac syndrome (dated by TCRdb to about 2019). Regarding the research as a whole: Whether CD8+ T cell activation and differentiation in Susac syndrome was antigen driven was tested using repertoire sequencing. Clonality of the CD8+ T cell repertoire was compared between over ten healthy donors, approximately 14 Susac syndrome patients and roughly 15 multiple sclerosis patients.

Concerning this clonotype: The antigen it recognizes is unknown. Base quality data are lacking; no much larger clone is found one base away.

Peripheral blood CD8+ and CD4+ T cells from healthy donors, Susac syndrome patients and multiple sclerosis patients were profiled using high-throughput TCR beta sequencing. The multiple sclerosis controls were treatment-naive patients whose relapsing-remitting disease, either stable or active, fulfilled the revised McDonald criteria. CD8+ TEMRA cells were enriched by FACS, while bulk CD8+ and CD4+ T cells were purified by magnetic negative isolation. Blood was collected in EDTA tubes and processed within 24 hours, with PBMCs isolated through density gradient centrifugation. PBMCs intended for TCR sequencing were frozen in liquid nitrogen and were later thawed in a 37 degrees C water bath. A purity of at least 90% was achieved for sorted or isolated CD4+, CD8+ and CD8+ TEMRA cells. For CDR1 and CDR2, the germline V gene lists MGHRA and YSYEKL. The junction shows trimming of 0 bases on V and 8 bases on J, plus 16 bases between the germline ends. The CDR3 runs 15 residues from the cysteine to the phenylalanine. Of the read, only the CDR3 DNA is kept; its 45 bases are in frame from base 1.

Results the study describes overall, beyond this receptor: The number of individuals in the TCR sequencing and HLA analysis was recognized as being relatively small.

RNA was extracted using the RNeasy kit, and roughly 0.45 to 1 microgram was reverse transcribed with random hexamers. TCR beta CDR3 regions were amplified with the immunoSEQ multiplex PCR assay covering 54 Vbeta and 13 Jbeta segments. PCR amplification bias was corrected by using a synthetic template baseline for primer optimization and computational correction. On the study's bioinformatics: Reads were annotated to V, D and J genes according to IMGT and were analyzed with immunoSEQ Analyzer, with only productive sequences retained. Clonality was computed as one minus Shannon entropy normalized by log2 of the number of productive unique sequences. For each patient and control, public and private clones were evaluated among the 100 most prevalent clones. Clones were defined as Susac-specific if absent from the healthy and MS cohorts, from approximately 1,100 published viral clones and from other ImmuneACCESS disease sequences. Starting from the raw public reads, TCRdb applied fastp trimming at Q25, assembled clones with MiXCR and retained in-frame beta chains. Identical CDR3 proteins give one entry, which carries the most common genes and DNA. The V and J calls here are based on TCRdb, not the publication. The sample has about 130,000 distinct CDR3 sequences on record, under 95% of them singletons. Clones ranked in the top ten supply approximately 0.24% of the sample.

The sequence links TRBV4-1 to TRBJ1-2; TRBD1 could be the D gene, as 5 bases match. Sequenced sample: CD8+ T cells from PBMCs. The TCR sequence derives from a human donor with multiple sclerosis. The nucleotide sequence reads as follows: TGCGCCAGCAGCCAAGATGGGACTGGGCCGAACGGCTACACCTTC. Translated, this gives CASSQDGTGPNGYTF.